The clone carrying this T cell receptor beta chain was seen ten or more times. TCRdb passed the 5' RACE reads through MiXCR, listing each CDR3 protein once. The sample holds under 35,000 distinct CDR3 sequences, approximately 24% seen once. This CDR3 has 15 amino acids. Germline V CDR1 and CDR2: MDHEN, SYDVKM. Between the trimmed V and J ends, which lost 5 bases and 2 bases, there was a span of 10 bases. Sequencing was done on a sample of naive CD4+ T cells sorted from a lymph node. The subset was: naive CD4+ T cells, CD4+CD45RA+CD25-. The rearrangement joins TRBV28 to TRBJ2-6, with D maybe TRBD1 (5 bases). This receptor was identified in a female donor with breast cancer. The CDR3 sequence: CASSGPGPGANVLTF. For the CDR3, the DNA is TGTGCCAGCAGTGGCCCAGGGCCTGGGGCCAACGTCCTGACTTTC.